The 14 T cell receptor beta chains below all came from one sample that was sequenced in a study of blood T cell repertoires in COVID-19. The protocol was immunoSEQ multiplex PCR, while the TCRdb copy is restricted to in-frame clones and leaves out a portion. The data contain fewer than 200,000 clones, around 87% of them singletons. The sample consisted of peripheral blood. The receptors here all came from a woman between 65 and 79 years old with COVID-19, enrolled during active disease.

This clone was observed a handful of times. Its ends do not fully match the called genes, so a read error is possible. The CDR3 DNA sequence: TGTGCCAGCAGCCTAGCGGGAGGTTATTACAATGAGCAGTTCTTC. Amino acid sequence: CASSLAGGYYNEQFF. The V gene is TRBV11-1, the J gene TRBJ2-1, with 11 bases aligning to TRBD2. There are 15 residues in the CDR3. The germline V gene encodes CDR1 SGHAT and CDR2 FQDESV (reference sequence).

The chain is built from TRBV6-5 and TRBJ1-6; D unresolved. The germline V gene encodes CDR1 MNHEY and CDR2 SVGAGI. Between the trimmed V and J ends, which lost 4 bases and 7 bases, there was a span of 14 bases. CDR3 length: 15 residues. CDR3 amino acids: CASSFGRDGNSPLHF. CDR3 nucleotide sequence: TGTGCCAGCAGTTTTGGACGGGATGGAAATTCACCCCTCCACTTT.

V is TRBV15 and J is TRBJ1-5, with D unresolved. CDR1 is LNHNV and CDR2 is YYDKDF in the germline V gene (reference sequence). V dropped 5 bases and J dropped 2 bases, with 10 bases sitting between them. This CDR3 has 14 amino acids. The CDR3, as DNA: TGTGCCACCAGCGGCCGAGGCGGCAATCAGCCCCAGCATTTT. Its translation is CATSGRGGNQPQHF.

V is TRBV2 and J is TRBJ2-2; tentatively, D is TRBD2 (5 bases). Looked up from germline, CDR1 is SNHLY and CDR2 is FYNNEI. The CDR3 has 11 residues. V was clipped by 9 bases and J by 5 bases, with 7 bases between them. CDR3 in DNA: TGTGCCAGTCGGGGTACCGGGGAGCTGTTTTTT. Protein sequence: CASRGTGELFF.

To note about this clone: An end of the junction does not agree with germline; a read error may underlie this. The chain recombines TRBV7-2 with TRBJ2-7; D not resolved. The germline V gene has CDR1 SGHTA and CDR2 FQGNSA. The CDR3 extends over 14 amino acids. The CDR3 protein is CASSLGLSSYEQYF. Here the CDR3 DNA reads TGTGCCAGCAGTTTAGGTCTCAGCTCCTACGAGCAGTACTTC.

The chain is built from TRBV6-6 and TRBJ1-5; D unclear. The CDR3 length is 13 residues. The V gene lost 6 bases and the J gene lost 5 bases, with 11 bases spanning the gap. The germline gives CDR1 MNHNY, CDR2 SVGAGI (reference sequence). This chain's CDR3 is CASRGPRDQPQHF. CDR3 DNA: TGTGCCAGCAGGGGTCCGCGGGATCAGCCCCAGCATTTT.

This CDR3 is CASRMGTSGADTQYF. For the CDR3, the DNA is TGTGCCAGTAGAATGGGGACTAGCGGGGCAGATACGCAGTATTTT. The rearrangement joins TRBV19 to TRBJ2-3; TRBD2 matches 13 bases. This CDR3 region has 15 residues. V shed 6 bases, J shed 4 bases, and the junction held 4 bases outside the gene matches. CDR1 and CDR2 (germline): LNHDA, SQIVND (reference sequence).

The chain is built from TRBV7-3 and TRBJ1-2; no reliable D call. The CDR3 runs 13 residues. The V end lost 2 bases, the J end lost 4 bases, and 8 bases lay between the germline ends. CDR1 SGHTA and CDR2 FQGTGA come from the germline V gene. CDR3 residues: CASSLSGGYGYTF. CDR3 nucleotide sequence: TGTGCCAGCAGCTTATCCGGAGGCTATGGCTACACCTTC.

This clone was detected only once. This chain connects TRBV5-6 to TRBJ2-1, with a tentative D call TRBD1 (6 bases). This CDR3 comprises 13 residues. Germline-derived CDR1 and CDR2 are SGHDT and YYEEEE. Between the trimmed V and J ends, which lost 7 bases and 5 bases, there was a span of 13 bases. In DNA form, the CDR3 reads TGTGCCAGCTTCCGGACAGTAAACAATGAGCAGTTCTTC. Residues: CASFRTVNNEQFF.

This rearrangement joins TRBV30 to TRBJ1-6; the match to TRBD1 covers 8 bases. This CDR3 spans 15 amino acids. Germline-derived CDR1 and CDR2 are GTSNPN and SVGIG (reference sequence). V lost 2 bases, J lost 7 bases, and 7 bases stayed unmatched. The CDR3: CAWSRGQGRNSPLHF. The CDR3 DNA reads TGTGCCTGGAGTCGTGGACAGGGTAGAAATTCACCCCTCCACTTT.

The chain joins TRBV18 to TRBJ1-2, with D possibly being TRBD1 (5 bases). The germline gives CDR1 KGHSH, CDR2 LQKENI. V was cut by 0 bases and J by 10 bases, with 9 bases left in between. The CDR3 covers 12 residues. CDR3 nucleotides: TGTGCCAGCTCACCACCCCAGGGCCACTACACCTTC. Encoded protein: CASSPPQGHYTF.

The rearrangement uses TRBV15 and TRBJ1-1, with D perhaps TRBD1 (6 bases). V was cut by 7 bases and J by 3 bases, with 21 bases left in between. Per germline, CDR1 LNHNV and CDR2 YYDKDF (reference sequence). The CDR3 is 16 residues long. The DNA for the CDR3 is TGTGCCACCACCACCAGGGGCGCGTTTTGGGACACTGAAGCTTTCTTT. Residues: CATTTRGAFWDTEAFF.

V gene TRBV7-8 combines with J gene TRBJ1-2; 7 bases are a match to TRBD1. Germline CDR1 and CDR2: SGHVS and FQNEAQ. V lost 5 bases and J lost 0; bases outside the gene matches: 3. CDR3 length: 14 amino acids. CDR3 amino acids: CASSPGQANYGYTF. DNA of the CDR3: TGTGCCAGCAGCCCAGGACAGGCTAACTATGGCTACACCTTC. Using reference TRBV7-8 and TRBJ1-2 for the parts outside the CDR3, the full variable domain is GAGVSQSPRYKVAKRGQDVALRCDPISGHVSLFWYQQALGQGPEFLTYFQNEAQLDKSGLPSDRFFAERPEGSVSTLKIQRTQQEDSAVYLCASSPGQANYGYTFGSGTRLTVV.

The rearrangement joins TRBV6-6 to TRBJ1-2; 8 positions match TRBD1. The CDR3 covers 15 residues. The germline gives CDR1 MNHNY, CDR2 SVGAGI (reference sequence). Losses at the gene ends were 4 bases for V and 4 bases for J; bases not matched to a gene: 8. The CDR3 DNA sequence: TGTGCCAGCAGTTCCTTGGACAGGGTCGGCTATGGCTACACCTTC. Encoded protein: CASSSLDRVGYGYTF.